These T cell receptor beta chains were read from a single sample in a study of tumor and adjacent non-tumor tissue in lung cancer. MiXCR, applied by TCRdb to the multiplex PCR reads, yields one record per CDR3 protein. The sample lists over 110,000 distinct CDR3 sequences; roughly 66% were seen once. Source material: lung tumor tissue. The receptors were sampled from a man aged 55 to 69 with small cell lung cancer. Both conserved end residues are part of each CDR3. A D gene is named only where the DNA matches it firmly. Size is stated for part of the rows, as once, few or many counts, or as a class when the clone is expanded.

J	D	size	V	DNA	CDR3
TRBJ1-1	NA	many	TRBV4-1	TGCGCCAGCAGCCAAGACCGAGGGAACACTGAAGCTTTCTTT	CASSQDRGNTEAFF
TRBJ1-1	NA	NA	TRBV7-3	TGTGCCAGCAGCTTAACGGACCGATTAGAAGCTTTCTTT	CASSLTDRLEAFF
TRBJ1-6	TRBD1	NA	TRBV6-6	TGTCTCAGCTGTGCCGGGACAGGGAGTTCACCCCTCCACTTT	CLSCAGTGSSPLHF
TRBJ2-5	NA	once	TRBV18	TGTGCCAGCTCATCTGGTTTGGCGGCTCAAGAGACCCAGTACTTC	CASSSGLAAQETQYF
TRBJ2-1	TRBD1	once	TRBV11-1	TGTGCCAGCAACTTAGAACCGGGACAGGGGAGTGAGCAGTTCTTC	CASNLEPGQGSEQFF
TRBJ1-1	NA	NA	TRBV5-6	TGTGCCGGCAGCTTCCGGGGAGGTGAAGCTTTCTTT	CAGSFRGGEAFF
TRBJ1-4	TRBD1	once	TRBV20-1	TGCAGTGCTACAAGTCACAGGGGGCTGGGGGAGAAACTGTTTTTT	CSATSHRGLGEKLFF
TRBJ2-1	TRBD2	few	TRBV9	TGTGCCAGCAGCGCCACTAGCGGGAGTTACAATGAGCAGTTCTTC	CASSATSGSYNEQFF
TRBJ2-1	NA	NA	TRBV30	TGTGCCTGGAGCCTTAGAGATGAGCAGTTCTTC	CAWSLRDEQFF
TRBJ1-5	TRBD1	NA	TRBV28	TGTGCCAGCAGTTCCCCTACAGGGGAGGGTGGCAATCAGCACCAGCATTTT	CASSSPTGEGGNQHQHF
TRBJ2-3	TRBD2	few	TRBV4-2	TGTGCCAGCAGCCCCCTCCGGCAGGGGGGTCTAGCGGGAGGGTTAGTTGCAGATACGCAGTATTTT	CASSPLRQGGLAGGLVADTQYF
TRBJ2-5	TRBD2	NA	TRBV20-1	TGCAGTGCTAGAGATCGACTAGCGGGACTTCCAGAGACCCGGTACTTC	CSARDRLAGLPETRYF
TRBJ1-3	NA	NA	TRBV20-1	TGCAGTGCTAGAAAGGGGAAATCTGGAAACACCATATATTTT	CSARKGKSGNTIYF
TRBJ2-7	NA	many	TRBV20-1	TGCAGTGCTAGAGATCCCAGATTTTCCTACGAGCAGTACTTC	CSARDPRFSYEQYF
TRBJ2-3	NA	NA	TRBV11-3	TGTGCCAACTGCATGCGTAGTTTTAGCACAGATACGCAGTATTTT	CANCMRSFSTDTQYF
TRBJ2-2	NA	NA	TRBV12-3/TRBV12-4	TGTGCCAGCAGTTTATGTTACACCGGGGAGCTGTTTTTT	CASSLCYTGELFF
TRBJ1-2	NA	once	TRBV6-1	TGTGCCAGCAGTGAAGGATACAATCCTATGAGGGGCTACACCTTC	CASSEGYNPMRGYTF
TRBJ1-2	NA	NA	TRBV28	TGTGCCAGCACTCCTAGTCTGTACTATGGCTACACCTTC	CASTPSLYYGYTF
TRBJ2-5	NA	NA	TRBV25-1	TGTGCCAGCAGTCTAACGGGAGTAAGGAAAGAGACCCAGTGCTTC	CASSLTGVRKETQCF
TRBJ2-1	NA	few	TRBV12-3/TRBV12-4	TGTGCCAGCAGTGGGTCGTACTCCTACAATGAGCAGTTCTTC	CASSGSYSYNEQFF
TRBJ2-1	NA	medium-sized	TRBV20-1	TGCAGTGCTAGAGACCGGGTTGCGCGGTTCTTC	CSARDRVARFF
TRBJ1-1	TRBD1	many	TRBV6-1	TGTGCCAGCAGTGAGACAGGGAGGTGGTCTTTCTTT	CASSETGRWSFF
TRBJ2-3	NA	few	TRBV14	TGTGCCAGCAGCCCCTTCAAGGGGGGGGGCTACACAGATACGCAGTATTTT	CASSPFKGGGYTDTQYF
TRBJ1-2	TRBD1	many	TRBV20-1	TGCAGTGCTCTACCGGGACAGGGGGCTGGCTACACCTTC	CSALPGQGAGYTF
TRBJ2-5	TRBD2	NA	TRBV11-2	TGTGCCAGCAGCGGACCACTAGCGGCCCAAGAGACCGAGTACTTC	CASSGPLAAQETEYF
TRBJ2-2	NA	NA	TRBV28	TGTGTCTCGATCGGACGGCACATGGGCGGGGAGCTGTTTTTT	CVSIGRHMGGELFF
TRBJ2-1	TRBD2	many	TRBV6-2/TRBV6-3	TGTGCCAGCAGTTACTCGGGACGGGAGGGCAATGAGCAGTTCTTC	CASSYSGREGNEQFF
TRBJ1-2	NA	NA	TRBV28	TGTGCCACCGAATTCTTGGGGAAAGCTAACTATGGCTACACCTTC	CATEFLGKANYGYTF